The clone carrying this T cell receptor beta chain occurred a few times. Authors' analysis steps: Reference gene primers were amplified, and this amplification served to estimate nucleated cell counts. Method: immunoSEQ multiplex PCR; TCRdb's copy keeps in-frame clones and lacks some. The DNA gave D and trimming, while V, J and clone size come from that table. The sample has more than 150,000 clones, 75% to 90% seen once. The sample comes from a study of blood T cell repertoires in COVID-19. In the study overall: Samples came from the United States, Italy and Spain, spanning acute and convalescent COVID-19.

J gave up 12 bases and V 5 bases, and 14 bases lay outside the gene matches. Germline lookup yields CDR1 KGHSH and CDR2 LQKENI. There are 14 residues in the CDR3. Sequenced input: peripheral blood. The chain couples TRBV18 to TRBJ1-2; TRBD1 aligns across 8 bases. The sequence was obtained from a man aged 55 to 70 with acute or convalescent COVID-19. The CDR3 DNA is TGTGCCAGCTCAACTGGACAGGGAAAGGGTTCGGACACCTTC. Protein: CASSTGQGKGSDTF. Full variable domain (remainder filled in from reference TRBV18 and TRBJ1-2): NAGVMQNPRHLVRRRGQEARLRCSPMKGHSHVYWYRQLPEEGLKFMVYLQKENIIDESGMPKERFSAEFPKEGPSILRIQQVVRGDSAAYFCASSTGQGKGSDTFGSGTRLTVV.